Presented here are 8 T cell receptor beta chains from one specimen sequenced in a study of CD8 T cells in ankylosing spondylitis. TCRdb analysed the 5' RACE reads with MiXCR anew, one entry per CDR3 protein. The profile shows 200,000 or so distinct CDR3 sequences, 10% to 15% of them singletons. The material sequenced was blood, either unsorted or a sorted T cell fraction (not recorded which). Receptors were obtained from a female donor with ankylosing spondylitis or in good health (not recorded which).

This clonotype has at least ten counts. The CDR3 nucleotides read TGTGCCAGCAGTTACCCCAGGGCAGTGGATGGCTACACCTTC. Translating it yields CASSYPRAVDGYTF. The J gene is TRBJ1-2, the V gene TRBV6-2 or TRBV6-3; D may be TRBD1 (5 bases). The germline CDR1 and CDR2 sequences are MNHEY and SVGEGT. V shed 2 bases and J shed 6 bases, with 13 bases lying between them. This CDR3 region has 14 residues.

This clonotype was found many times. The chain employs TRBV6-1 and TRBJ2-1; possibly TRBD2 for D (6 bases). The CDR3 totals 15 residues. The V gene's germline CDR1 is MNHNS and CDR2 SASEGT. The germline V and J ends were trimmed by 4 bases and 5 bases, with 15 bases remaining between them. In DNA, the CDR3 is TGTGCCAGCAGTGGGAGGGTACGGTTGGACAATGAGCAGTTCTTC. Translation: CASSGRVRLDNEQFF.

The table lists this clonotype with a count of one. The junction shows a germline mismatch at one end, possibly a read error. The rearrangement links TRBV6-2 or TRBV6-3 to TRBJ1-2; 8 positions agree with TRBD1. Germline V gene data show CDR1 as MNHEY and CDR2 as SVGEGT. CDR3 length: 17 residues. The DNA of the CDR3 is TGTGCCAGCAGTACCGCAGGGGGCGCGGGAAAGGACTATGGCTCCACCTTC. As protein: CASSTAGGAGKDYGSTF.

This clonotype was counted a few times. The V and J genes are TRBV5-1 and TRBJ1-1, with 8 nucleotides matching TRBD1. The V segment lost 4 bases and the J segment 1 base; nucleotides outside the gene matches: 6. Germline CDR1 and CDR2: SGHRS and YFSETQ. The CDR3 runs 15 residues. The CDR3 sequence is CASSPGTGTNTEAFF. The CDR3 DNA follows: TGCGCCAGCAGCCCAGGGACAGGAACGAACACTGAAGCTTTCTTT. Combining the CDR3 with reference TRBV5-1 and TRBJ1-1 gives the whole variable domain KAGVTQTPRYLIKTRGQQVTLSCSPISGHRSVSWYQQTPGQGLQFLFEYFSETQRNKGNFPGRFSGRQFSNSRSEMNVSTLELGDSALYLCASSPGTGTNTEAFFGQGTRLTVV.

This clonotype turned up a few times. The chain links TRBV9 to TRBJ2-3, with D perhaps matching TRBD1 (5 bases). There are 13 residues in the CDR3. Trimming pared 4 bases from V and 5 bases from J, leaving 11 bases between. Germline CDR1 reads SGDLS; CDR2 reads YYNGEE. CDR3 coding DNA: TGTGCCAGCAGCCCCTGGGGCGGAGATACGCAGTATTTT. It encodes CASSPWGGDTQYF.

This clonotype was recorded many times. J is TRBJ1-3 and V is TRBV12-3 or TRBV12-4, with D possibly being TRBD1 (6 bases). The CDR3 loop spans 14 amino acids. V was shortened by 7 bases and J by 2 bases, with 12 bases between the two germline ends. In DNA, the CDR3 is TGTGCCAGCACCGCGCAGGGGCCTGGAAACACCATATATTTT. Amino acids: CASTAQGPGNTIYF.

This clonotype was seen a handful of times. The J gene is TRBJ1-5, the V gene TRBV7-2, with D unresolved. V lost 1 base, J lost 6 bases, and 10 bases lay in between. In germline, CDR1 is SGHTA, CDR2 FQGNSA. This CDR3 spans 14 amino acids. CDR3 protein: CASSLEWVAQPQHF. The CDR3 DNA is TGTGCCAGCAGCTTAGAGTGGGTTGCTCAGCCCCAGCATTTT.

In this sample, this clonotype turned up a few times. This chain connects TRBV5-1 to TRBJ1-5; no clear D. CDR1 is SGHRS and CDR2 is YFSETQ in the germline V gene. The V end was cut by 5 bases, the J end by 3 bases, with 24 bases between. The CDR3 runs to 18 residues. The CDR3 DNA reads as TGCGCCAGCAGACCCGGAGGCGATCCACCCATAGCCAATCAGCCCCAGCATTTT. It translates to CASRPGGDPPIANQPQHF.